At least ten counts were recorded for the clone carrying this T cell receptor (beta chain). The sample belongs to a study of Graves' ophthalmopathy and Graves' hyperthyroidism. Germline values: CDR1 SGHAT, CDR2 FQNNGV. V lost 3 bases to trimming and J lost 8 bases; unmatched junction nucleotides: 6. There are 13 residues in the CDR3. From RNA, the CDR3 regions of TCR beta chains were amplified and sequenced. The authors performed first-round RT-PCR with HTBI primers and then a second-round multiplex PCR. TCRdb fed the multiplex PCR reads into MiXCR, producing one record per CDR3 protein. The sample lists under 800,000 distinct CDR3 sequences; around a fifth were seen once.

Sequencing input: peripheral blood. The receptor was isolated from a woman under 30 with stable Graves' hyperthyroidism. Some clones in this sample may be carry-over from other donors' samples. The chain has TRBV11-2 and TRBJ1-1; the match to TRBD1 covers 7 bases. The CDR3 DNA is TGTGCCAGCAGCTTCCTGACAGGGAGAGAAGCTTTCTTT. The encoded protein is CASSFLTGREAFF.